This T cell receptor (beta chain) was captured by sequencing in a study of blood T cell repertoires in COVID-19. The repertoire was sequenced with immunoSEQ multiplex PCR; TCRdb's copy has only in-frame clones and lacks some. Found here are under 300,000 clones, over 80% of them singletons; the top ten hold about 1.2%. Worth noting for this clone: The junction and the germline gene differ at one end; a read error may be behind it.

This TCR came from a human donor in a cohort exposed to, infected with or recovered from COVID-19 (not recorded which). The donor label of this sample is uncertain. Sequenced input: PBMCs or T cells enriched from blood (not recorded which).

The CDR3 sequence is CASSLAGLSYNEQFF. CDR3 DNA: TGTGCCAGCAGCCTAGCGGGGCTCTCCTACAATGAGCAGTTCTTC. This chain links TRBV7-2 with TRBJ2-1, with TRBD2 matching over 9 bases. This CDR3 has 15 amino acids. CDR1 is SGHTA and CDR2 is FQGNSA in the germline V gene.